The T cell receptor (beta chain) described here comes from a study of CD8 T cells in ankylosing spondylitis. MiXCR, applied by TCRdb to the 5' RACE reads, yields one record per CDR3 protein. The sample consists of about 220,000 distinct CDR3 sequences, approximately 20% of them appearing once. After removal of 8 bases from V and 1 base from J, the junction contained 13 bases not matched to a gene. This CDR3 spans 16 amino acids. The germline V gene has CDR1 MNHNS and CDR2 SASEGT. Study-wide findings and caveats: In ankylosing spondylitis blood, a motif of roughly 8 highly homologous TCR beta variants appeared characteristic.

Remarks on this clonotype: The antigen remains unidentified.

The rearrangement uses TRBV6-1 and TRBJ2-5; 7 bases are a match to TRBD1. The origin of this receptor is a male donor with ankylosing spondylitis. The sequencing sample was made of blood, either unsorted or a sorted T cell fraction (not recorded which). CDR3 amino acids: CASLRLPGQLQETQYF. CDR3 sequence (DNA): TGTGCCAGCCTTCGCCTGCCGGGACAGCTCCAAGAGACCCAGTACTTC.